This T cell receptor beta chain was profiled in a study of T-cell reconstitution after alpha-beta-depleted transplantation in children. Study observations and caveats: One year after transplant, T-cell counts and diversity came mostly from newly produced T cells.

This clonotype was counted between two and nine times. Its antigen is still unknown. Unique molecular identifiers were used to barcode this TCRbeta library. TCRdb re-derived calls from the PCR reads in MiXCR, one entry per CDR3 protein. Among around 300,000 distinct CDR3 sequences listed, around 25% were seen once. The CDR3 is made up of 11 amino acids. The V and J ends lost 4 bases and 6 bases respectively, with 4 bases between them. Sequences were derived from PBMCs, mostly from graft donor cells, sampled 180 days after TCRalphabeta/CD19-depleted stem cell transplant. The sequence derives from a male patient between 5 and 17 years old who had a stem cell transplant for acute lymphoblastic leukemia, so the T cells may come from the graft donor. The chain combines TRBV6-7 with TRBJ2-4, with D uncertain. TRBV6-7 qualifies as an ORF whose function is uncertain. CDR3 sequence (DNA): TGTGCCAGCAGTTGCCTAAACATTCAGTACTTC. The encoded protein is CASSCLNIQYF.